Detailed here is one TCR beta chain. This entry is derived from a study of blood T cell repertoires in COVID-19. The junction had 5 bases not matched to a gene; V was cut back by 3 bases and J by 6 bases. This CDR3 is 14 amino acids long. Germline V gene lookup returns CDR1 KGHSH and CDR2 LQKENI. Profiled with immunoSEQ multiplex PCR; TCRdb holds only in-frame clones, not every one. The sample records some 180,000 clones, approximately 78% being singletons. The receptor was derived from an elderly woman with active or convalescent COVID-19. Sequenced input: peripheral blood. The chain is built from TRBV18 and TRBJ1-2; 9 positions agree with TRBD1. Written as DNA, the CDR3 is TGTGCCAGCTCACCGAGGACAGGGGAGGATGGCTACACCTTC. Amino acids: CASSPRTGEDGYTF.